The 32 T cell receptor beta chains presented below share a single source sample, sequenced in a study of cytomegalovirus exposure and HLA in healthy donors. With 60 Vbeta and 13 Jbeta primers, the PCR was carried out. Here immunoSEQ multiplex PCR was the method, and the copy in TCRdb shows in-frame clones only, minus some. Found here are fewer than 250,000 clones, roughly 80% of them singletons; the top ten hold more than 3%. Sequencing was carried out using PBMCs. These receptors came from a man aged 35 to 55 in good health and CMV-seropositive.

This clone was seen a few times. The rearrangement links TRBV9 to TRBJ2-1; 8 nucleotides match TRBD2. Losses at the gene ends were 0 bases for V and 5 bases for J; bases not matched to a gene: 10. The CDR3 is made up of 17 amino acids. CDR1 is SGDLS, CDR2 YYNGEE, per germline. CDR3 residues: CASSVGVGGRPDNEQFF. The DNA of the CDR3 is TGTGCCAGCAGCGTAGGGGTGGGCGGGAGGCCGGACAATGAGCAGTTCTTC.

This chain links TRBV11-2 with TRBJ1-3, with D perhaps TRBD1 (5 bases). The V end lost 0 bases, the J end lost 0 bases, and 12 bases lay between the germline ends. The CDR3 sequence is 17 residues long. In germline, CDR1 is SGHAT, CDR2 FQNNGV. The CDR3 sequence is CASSLDRGKVSGNTIYF. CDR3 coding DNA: TGTGCCAGCAGCTTAGATAGGGGCAAAGTCTCTGGAAACACCATATATTTT.

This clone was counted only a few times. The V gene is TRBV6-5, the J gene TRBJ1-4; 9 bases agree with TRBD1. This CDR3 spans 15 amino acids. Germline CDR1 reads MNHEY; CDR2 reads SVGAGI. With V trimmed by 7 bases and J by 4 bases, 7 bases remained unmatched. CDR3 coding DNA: TGTGCCAGCACCCAAGGGACAGGGATTAATGAAAAACTGTTTTTT. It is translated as CASTQGTGINEKLFF.

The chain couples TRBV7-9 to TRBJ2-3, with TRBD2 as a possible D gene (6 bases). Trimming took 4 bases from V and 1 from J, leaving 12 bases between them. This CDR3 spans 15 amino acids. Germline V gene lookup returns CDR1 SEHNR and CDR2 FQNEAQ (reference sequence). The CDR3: CASSSEGEGTDTQYF. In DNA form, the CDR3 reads TGTGCCAGCAGCTCCGAAGGGGAGGGCACAGATACGCAGTATTTT.

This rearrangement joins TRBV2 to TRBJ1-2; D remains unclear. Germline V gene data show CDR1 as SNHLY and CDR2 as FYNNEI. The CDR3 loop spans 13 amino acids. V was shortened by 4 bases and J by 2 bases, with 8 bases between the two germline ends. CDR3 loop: CASSAERNYGYTF. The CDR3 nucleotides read TGTGCCAGCAGTGCAGAAAGAAACTATGGCTACACCTTC. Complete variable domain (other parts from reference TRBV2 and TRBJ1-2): EPEVTQTPSHQVTQMGQEVILRCVPISNHLYFYWYRQILGQKVEFLVSFYNNEISEKSEIFDDQFSVERPDGSNFTLKIRSTKLEDSAMYFCASSAERNYGYTFGSGTRLTVV.

As DNA, the CDR3 is TGTGCCAGCAGTGAGACAACCACCCTCTACAGCGAGCAGTACTTC. It yields the protein CASSETTTLYSEQYF. The rearrangement joins TRBV6-6 to TRBJ2-7; D gene unclear. The CDR3 is 15 amino acids. The V gene's germline CDR1 is MNHNY and CDR2 SVGAGI (reference sequence). The V gene lost 5 bases and the J gene lost 6 bases, with 20 bases spanning the gap.

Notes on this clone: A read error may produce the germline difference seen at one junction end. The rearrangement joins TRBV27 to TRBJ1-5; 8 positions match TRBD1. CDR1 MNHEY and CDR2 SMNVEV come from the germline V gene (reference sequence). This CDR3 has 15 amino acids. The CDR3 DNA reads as TGTGCCAGCAGTCCCGGGACAGGTCGAAATCGGCCCCAGCATTTT. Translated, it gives CASSPGTGRNRPQHF.

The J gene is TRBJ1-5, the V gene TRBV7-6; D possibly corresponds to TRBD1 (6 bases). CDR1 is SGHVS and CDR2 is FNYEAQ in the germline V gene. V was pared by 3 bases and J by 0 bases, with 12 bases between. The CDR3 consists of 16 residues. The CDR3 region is CASSLEQGNSNQPQHF. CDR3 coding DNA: TGTGCCAGCAGCTTGGAACAGGGTAATAGCAATCAGCCCCAGCATTTT.

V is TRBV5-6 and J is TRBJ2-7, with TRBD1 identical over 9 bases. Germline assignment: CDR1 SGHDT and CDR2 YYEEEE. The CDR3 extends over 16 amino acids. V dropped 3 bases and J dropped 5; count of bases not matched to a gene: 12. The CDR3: CASSSADGTGFHEQYF. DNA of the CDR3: TGTGCCAGCAGCTCGGCCGACGGGACAGGGTTCCACGAGCAGTACTTC.

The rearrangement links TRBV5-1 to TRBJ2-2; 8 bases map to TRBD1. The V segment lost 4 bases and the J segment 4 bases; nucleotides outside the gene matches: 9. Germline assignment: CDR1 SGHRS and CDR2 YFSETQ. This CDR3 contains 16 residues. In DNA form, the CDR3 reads TGCGCCAGCAGCCCTTCGACAGGGGCGGGCACCGGGGAGCTGTTTTTT. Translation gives CASSPSTGAGTGELFF.

CDR3 DNA sequence: TGTGCCAGCAGCTTGGGGCAGGGGAACCTAGCCAAAAACATTCAGTACTTC. Translated: CASSLGQGNLAKNIQYF. This rearrangement joins TRBV5-6 to TRBJ2-4; D possibly corresponds to TRBD1 (6 bases). Per germline, CDR1 SGHDT and CDR2 YYEEEE. This CDR3 is built from 17 residues. Trimming stripped 0 bases from V and 0 bases from J, with 13 bases between.

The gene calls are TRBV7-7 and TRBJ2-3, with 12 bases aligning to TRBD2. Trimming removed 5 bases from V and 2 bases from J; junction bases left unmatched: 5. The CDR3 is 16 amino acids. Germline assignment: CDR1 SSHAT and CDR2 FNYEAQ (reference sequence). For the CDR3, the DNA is TGTGCCAGCAGCCCCGGACTAGCGGGAAACACAGATACGCAGTATTTT. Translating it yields CASSPGLAGNTDTQYF.

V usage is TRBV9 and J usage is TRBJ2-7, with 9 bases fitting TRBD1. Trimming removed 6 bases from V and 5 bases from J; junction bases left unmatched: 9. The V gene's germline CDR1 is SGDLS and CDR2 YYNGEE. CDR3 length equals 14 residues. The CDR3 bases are TGTGCCAGCACCCCTACAGGGGGCTTCAACGAGCAGTACTTC. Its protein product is CASTPTGGFNEQYF.

This CDR3 is CASSEAYLAGTDTQYF. The CDR3 coding sequence is TGTGCCAGCAGTGAAGCCTACCTAGCGGGGACAGATACGCAGTATTTT. The chain has TRBV2 and TRBJ2-3, with 9 bases aligning to TRBD2. The length of the CDR3 is 16 residues. Unmatched junction bases numbered 4, after V lost 0 bases and J lost 3 bases. The germline V gene encodes CDR1 SNHLY and CDR2 FYNNEI. The variable domain in full, with the rest retrieved from reference TRBV2 and TRBJ2-3, is EPEVTQTPSHQVTQMGQEVILRCVPISNHLYFYWYRQILGQKVEFLVSFYNNEISEKSEIFDDQFSVERPDGSNFTLKIRSTKLEDSAMYFCASSEAYLAGTDTQYFGPGTRLTVL.

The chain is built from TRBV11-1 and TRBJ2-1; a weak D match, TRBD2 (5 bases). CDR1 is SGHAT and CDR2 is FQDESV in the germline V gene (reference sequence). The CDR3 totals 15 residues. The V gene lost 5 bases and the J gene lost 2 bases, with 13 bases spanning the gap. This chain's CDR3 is CASSPPEEAYNEQFF. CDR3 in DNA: TGTGCCAGCAGCCCGCCGGAGGAGGCCTACAATGAGCAGTTCTTC.

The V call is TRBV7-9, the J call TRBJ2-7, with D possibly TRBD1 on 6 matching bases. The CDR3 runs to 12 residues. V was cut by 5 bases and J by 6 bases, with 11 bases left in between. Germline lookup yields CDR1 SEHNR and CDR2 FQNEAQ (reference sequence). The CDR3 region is CASSTYRVEQYF. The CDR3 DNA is TGTGCCAGCAGCACCTACAGGGTCGAGCAGTACTTC.

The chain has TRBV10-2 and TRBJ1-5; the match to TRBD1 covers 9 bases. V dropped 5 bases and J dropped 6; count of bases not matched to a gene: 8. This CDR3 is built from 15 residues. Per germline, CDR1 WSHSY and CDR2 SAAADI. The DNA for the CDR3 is TGCGCCAGCAGTACCGGGACAGGGTACGGTCAGCCCCAGCATTTT. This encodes CASSTGTGYGQPQHF.

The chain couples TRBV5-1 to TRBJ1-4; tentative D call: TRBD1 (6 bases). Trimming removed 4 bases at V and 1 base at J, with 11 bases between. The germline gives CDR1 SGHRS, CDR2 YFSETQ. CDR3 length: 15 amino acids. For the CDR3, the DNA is TGCGCCAGCAGCCCCTCAGGGGTAACTAATGAAAAACTGTTTTTT. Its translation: CASSPSGVTNEKLFF.

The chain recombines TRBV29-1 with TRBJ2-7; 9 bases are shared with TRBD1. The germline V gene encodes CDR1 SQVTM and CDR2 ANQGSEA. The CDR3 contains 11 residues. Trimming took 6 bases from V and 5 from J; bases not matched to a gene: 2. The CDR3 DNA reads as TGCAGCGTGGACAGGGGAAACGAGCAGTACTTC. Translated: CSVDRGNEQYF.

The CDR3 region has the DNA TGTGCCAGCAGCTTATTTGGAAGGACAGAGAACACTGAAGCTTTCTTT. Protein: CASSLFGRTENTEAFF. V is TRBV7-3 and J is TRBJ1-1; possibly TRBD1 for D (6 bases). The germline V gene encodes CDR1 SGHTA and CDR2 FQGTGA. Trimming cost V 2 bases and J 1 base, with 14 bases left between them. The CDR3 loop spans 16 amino acids.

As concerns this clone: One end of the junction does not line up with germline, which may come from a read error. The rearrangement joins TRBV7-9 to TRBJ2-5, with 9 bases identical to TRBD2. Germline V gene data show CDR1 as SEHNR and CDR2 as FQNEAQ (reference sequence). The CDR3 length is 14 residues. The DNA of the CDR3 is TGTTCCAGCAGCAACCGGCGGGAGGGAAGGACCCAGTACTTC. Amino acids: CSSSNRREGRTQYF.

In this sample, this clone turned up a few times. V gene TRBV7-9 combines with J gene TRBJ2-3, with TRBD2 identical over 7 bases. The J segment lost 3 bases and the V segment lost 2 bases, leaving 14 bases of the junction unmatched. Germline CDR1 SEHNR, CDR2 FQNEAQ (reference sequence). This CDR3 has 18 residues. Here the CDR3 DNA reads TGTGCCAGCAGCTTACTAAGCGCGGGAGCACCAGGGACAGATACGCAGTATTTT. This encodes CASSLLSAGAPGTDTQYF.

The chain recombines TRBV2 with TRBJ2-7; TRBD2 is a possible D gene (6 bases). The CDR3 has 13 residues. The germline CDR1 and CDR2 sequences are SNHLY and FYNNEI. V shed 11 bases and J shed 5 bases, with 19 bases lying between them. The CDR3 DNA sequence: TGTGCCGCAACGAGACTAGTAGTAGACGAGCAGTACTTC. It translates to CAATRLVVDEQYF.

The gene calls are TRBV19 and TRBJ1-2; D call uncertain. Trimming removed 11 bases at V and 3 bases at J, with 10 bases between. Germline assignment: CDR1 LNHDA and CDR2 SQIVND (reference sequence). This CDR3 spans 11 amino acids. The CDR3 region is CAWARYYGYTF. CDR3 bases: TGTGCCTGGGCCAGGTACTATGGCTACACCTTC.

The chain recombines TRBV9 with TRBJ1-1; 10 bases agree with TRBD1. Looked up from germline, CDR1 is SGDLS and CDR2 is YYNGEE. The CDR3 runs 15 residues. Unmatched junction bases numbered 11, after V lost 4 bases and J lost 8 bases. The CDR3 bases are TGTGCCAGCAGCCCCCGGGACAGGGGATTTTTGGAAGCTTTCTTT. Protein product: CASSPRDRGFLEAFF.

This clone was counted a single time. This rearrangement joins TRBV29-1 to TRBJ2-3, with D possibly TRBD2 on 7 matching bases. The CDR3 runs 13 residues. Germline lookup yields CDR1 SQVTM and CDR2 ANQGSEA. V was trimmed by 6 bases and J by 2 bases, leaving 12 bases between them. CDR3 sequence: CSVGGTITDTQYF. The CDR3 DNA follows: TGCAGCGTGGGAGGGACAATCACAGATACGCAGTATTTT.

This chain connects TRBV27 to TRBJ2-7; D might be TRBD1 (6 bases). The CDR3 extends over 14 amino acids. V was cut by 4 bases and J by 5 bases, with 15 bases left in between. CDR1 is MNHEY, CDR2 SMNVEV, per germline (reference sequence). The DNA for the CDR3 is TGTGCCAGCAGTTCCGACAGGCCATATGACGAGCAGTACTTC. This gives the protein CASSSDRPYDEQYF.

CDR3 sequence (DNA): TGTGCCAGCAATCTAAGACTAGCGGGGCAGGTGACGCAGTACTTC. The encoded protein is CASNLRLAGQVTQYF. The V call is TRBV27, the J call TRBJ2-5; the match to TRBD2 covers 11 bases. Germline trimming cut 7 bases from V and 11 bases from J; bases unmatched to any gene: 15. From germline, CDR1 is MNHEY and CDR2 SMNVEV (reference sequence). The CDR3 contains 15 residues.

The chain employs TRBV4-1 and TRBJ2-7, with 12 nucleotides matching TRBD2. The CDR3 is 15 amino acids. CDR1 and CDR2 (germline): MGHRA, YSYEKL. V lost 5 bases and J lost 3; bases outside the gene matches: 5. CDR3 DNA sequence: TGCGCCAGCAGCGAAGGGACTAGCGGGTTCTACGAGCAGTACTTC. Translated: CASSEGTSGFYEQYF.

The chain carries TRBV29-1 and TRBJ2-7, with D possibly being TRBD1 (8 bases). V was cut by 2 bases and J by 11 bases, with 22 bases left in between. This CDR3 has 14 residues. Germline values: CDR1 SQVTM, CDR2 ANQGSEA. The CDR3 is CSVESGTGGLGEYF. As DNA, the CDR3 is TGCAGCGTTGAAAGCGGGACAGGCGGCTTGGGTGAGTACTTC.

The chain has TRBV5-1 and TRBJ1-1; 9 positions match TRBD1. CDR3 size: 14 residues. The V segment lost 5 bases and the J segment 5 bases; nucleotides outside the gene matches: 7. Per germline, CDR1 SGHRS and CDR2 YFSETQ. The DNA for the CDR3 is TGCGCCAGCAGTTCCGGGACAGGGTGGACTGAAGCTTTCTTT. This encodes CASSSGTGWTEAFF.

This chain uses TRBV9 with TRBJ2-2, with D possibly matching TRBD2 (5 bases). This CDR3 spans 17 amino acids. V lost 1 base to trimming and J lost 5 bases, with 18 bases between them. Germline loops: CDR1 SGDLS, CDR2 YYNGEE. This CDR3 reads CASSVRTGGGRTGELFF. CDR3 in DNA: TGTGCCAGCAGCGTAAGGACGGGCGGAGGAAGGACCGGGGAGCTGTTTTTT. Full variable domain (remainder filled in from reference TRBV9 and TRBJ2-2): DSGVTQTPKHLITATGQRVTLRCSPRSGDLSVYWYQQSLDQGLQFLIQYYNGEERAKGNILERFSAQQFPDLHSELNLSSLELGDSALYFCASSVRTGGGRTGELFFGEGSRLTVL.